The 27 T cell receptor beta chains listed next were all sequenced from one sample in a study of cytotoxic CD8 clonotypes in ibrutinib-treated CLL. Profiled with immunoSEQ multiplex PCR; TCRdb holds only in-frame clones, not every one. This table has fewer than 400,000 clones, 67% appearing once. Sequencing was performed on PBMCs, taken after 36 months of ibrutinib treatment. The receptors derive from a human donor with chronic lymphocytic leukemia.

The rearrangement links TRBV7-9 to TRBJ2-3; no clear D gene. CDR1 and CDR2 from the germline V gene are SEHNR and FQNEAQ (reference sequence). This CDR3 region has 14 residues. V lost 2 bases, J lost 2 bases, and 8 bases lay in between. CDR3 sequence: CASSLSVDTDTQYF. The CDR3, as DNA: TGTGCCAGCAGCTTATCGGTAGACACAGATACGCAGTATTTT.

The rearrangement joins TRBV5-5 to TRBJ2-7, with TRBD2 identical over 13 bases. J lost 0 bases, V lost 0 bases, and 6 bases had no gene match. Germline V CDR1 and CDR2: SGHKS, YYEKEE (reference sequence). The CDR3 spans 18 residues. CDR3 sequence (DNA): TGTGCCAGCAGCTTGGGACTAGCGGGGGGATACCTCTCCTACGAGCAGTACTTC. Protein sequence: CASSLGLAGGYLSYEQYF.

The chain recombines TRBV9 with TRBJ2-1, with D perhaps TRBD1 (5 bases). Germline V gene data show CDR1 as SGDLS and CDR2 as YYNGEE. The CDR3 runs to 15 residues. The V end lost 3 bases, the J end lost 1 base, and 11 bases lay between the germline ends. CDR3: CASSGMQGSYNEQFF. The CDR3 DNA reads TGTGCCAGCAGCGGCATGCAGGGTTCCTACAATGAGCAGTTCTTC.

This chain connects TRBV2 to TRBJ2-7; 7 bases are a match to TRBD1. Germline V CDR1 and CDR2: SNHLY, FYNNEI. J gave up 1 base and V 6 bases, and 6 bases lay outside the gene matches. CDR3 length: 14 amino acids. The CDR3 loop reads CASRPGTVSYEQYF. CDR3 in DNA: TGTGCCAGCAGGCCCGGGACAGTTTCCTACGAGCAGTACTTC.

V and J are TRBV28 and TRBJ2-7; D gene uncertain. V was shortened by 5 bases and J by 2 bases, with 19 bases between the two germline ends. This CDR3 contains 16 residues. From germline, CDR1 is MDHEN and CDR2 SYDVKM. DNA of the CDR3: TGTGCCAGCAGTCCACCCGCAGGACCCGCAACCTACGAGCAGTACTTC. It codes for CASSPPAGPATYEQYF.

This chain connects TRBV9 to TRBJ2-1, with D tentatively TRBD1 (6 bases). The germline CDR1 and CDR2 sequences are SGDLS and YYNGEE. The V end was cut by 0 bases, the J end by 6 bases, with 13 bases between. CDR3 length: 15 amino acids. The CDR3 reads CASSVVSGASNEQFF. The CDR3 coding sequence is TGTGCCAGCAGCGTAGTGTCAGGGGCGTCCAATGAGCAGTTCTTC.

The genes are TRBV4-1 and TRBJ1-1, with a possible D match to TRBD1 (6 bases). V was clipped by 3 bases and J by 3 bases, with 14 bases between them. The CDR3 has 15 residues. The germline V gene encodes CDR1 MGHRA and CDR2 YSYEKL. The CDR3 DNA reads as TGCGCCAGCAGCCAGGTGGGGGGCCCGGACACTGAAGCTTTCTTT. It encodes CASSQVGGPDTEAFF.

The chain has TRBV5-6 and TRBJ2-2; D unclear. V was pared by 3 bases and J by 4 bases, with 7 bases between. CDR3 length: 13 residues. Per germline, CDR1 SGHDT and CDR2 YYEEEE. Written as DNA, the CDR3 is TGTGCCAGCAGCTATGACATCACCGGGGAGCTGTTTTTT. Translation gives CASSYDITGELFF.

V usage is TRBV9 and J usage is TRBJ2-3; 8 bases agree with TRBD2. The J segment lost 4 bases and the V segment lost 4 bases, leaving 8 bases of the junction unmatched. The germline gives CDR1 SGDLS, CDR2 YYNGEE. The CDR3 consists of 15 residues. The CDR3 loop is CASSSSGSVADTQYF. For the CDR3, the DNA is TGTGCCAGCAGCTCAAGCGGGAGTGTCGCAGATACGCAGTATTTT.

This clone was seen only once. CDR3 loop: CASSLATSNQPQHF. The CDR3 bases are TGTGCCAGCAGTTTAGCTACCTCAAATCAGCCCCAGCATTTT. This chain connects TRBV27 to TRBJ1-5; no definite D call. This CDR3 is 14 amino acids long. Germline lookup yields CDR1 MNHEY and CDR2 SMNVEV (reference sequence). V was clipped by 2 bases and J by 4 bases, with 9 bases between them.

This chain joins TRBV2 and TRBJ1-2; no clear D gene. CDR1 and CDR2 from the germline V gene are SNHLY and FYNNEI. The germline V and J ends were trimmed by 6 bases and 7 bases, with 12 bases remaining between them. The CDR3 is made up of 12 amino acids. The CDR3 region is CASSGRRAGYTF. In nucleotides, the CDR3 is TGTGCCAGCAGCGGACGGCGAGCTGGCTACACCTTC.

The chain joins TRBV7-9 to TRBJ1-5, with D hard to call. The CDR3 loop spans 17 amino acids. The V gene's germline CDR1 is SEHNR and CDR2 FQNEAQ (reference sequence). Between the trimmed V and J ends, which lost 3 bases and 1 base, there was a span of 16 bases. CDR3 nucleotide sequence: TGTGCCAGCAGCTTCGTGGCAGTCCAAGGGAGCAATCAGCCCCAGCATTTT. It encodes CASSFVAVQGSNQPQHF.

The chain carries TRBV5-6 and TRBJ1-5; D is ambiguous. Germline loops: CDR1 SGHDT, CDR2 YYEEEE. There are 13 residues in the CDR3. Trimming cost V 0 bases and J 9 bases, with 10 bases left between them. CDR3 loop: CASSLEAELPQHF. The CDR3 DNA is TGTGCCAGCAGCTTGGAGGCAGAGCTGCCCCAGCATTTT. The full variable domain, with the rest looked up from reference TRBV5-6 and TRBJ1-5, is DAGVTQSPTHLIKTRGQQVTLRCSPKSGHDTVSWYQQALGQGPQFIFQYYEEEERQRGNFPDRFSGHQFPNYSSELNVNALLLGDSALYLCASSLEAELPQHFGDGTRLSIL.

The chain has TRBV9 and TRBJ1-5; the D gene is possibly TRBD1 (6 bases). The CDR3 is 14 amino acids. The germline CDR1 and CDR2 sequences are SGDLS and YYNGEE. Trimming left V 0 bases short and J 7 bases short, with 11 bases between. CDR3 sequence (DNA): TGTGCCAGCAGCGTAGGAGGGGGGTACCAGCCCCAGCATTTT. Translation: CASSVGGGYQPQHF.

CDR3 bases: TGTGCCAGCAGCGCCTCACTAGCGGGGGCATACGAGCAGTACTTC. It yields the protein CASSASLAGAYEQYF. The chain uses TRBV9 and TRBJ2-7, with 11 bases that match TRBD2. The J segment lost 4 bases and the V segment lost 3 bases, leaving 6 bases of the junction unmatched. The CDR3 is 15 residues long. CDR1 and CDR2 (germline): SGDLS, YYNGEE.

Only one count was recorded for this clone. The chain employs TRBV5-1 and TRBJ1-4; 9 nucleotides line up with TRBD1. Losses at the gene ends were 0 bases for V and 6 bases for J; bases not matched to a gene: 3. CDR3 length: 15 amino acids. Germline lookup yields CDR1 SGHRS and CDR2 YFSETQ. The CDR3 reads CASSLGGQGYEKLFF. The CDR3 DNA reads as TGCGCCAGCAGCTTGGGAGGACAGGGGTATGAAAAACTGTTTTTT.

The chain combines TRBV4-1 with TRBJ1-1; D is possibly TRBD1 (6 bases). Trimming took off 3 bases at V and 5 bases at J, with 16 bases between the two ends. Germline CDR1 and CDR2: MGHRA and YSYEKL. There are 15 residues in the CDR3. CDR3 nucleotides: TGCGCCAGCAGCCAGCTACAGGGTAAGGGAACTGAAGCTTTCTTT. Amino acid sequence: CASSQLQGKGTEAFF.

The chain employs TRBV9 and TRBJ1-3; D uncertain. The V gene lost 4 bases and the J gene lost 4 bases, with 12 bases spanning the gap. This CDR3 region has 14 residues. Looked up from germline, CDR1 is SGDLS and CDR2 is YYNGEE. CDR3 DNA sequence: TGTGCCAGCAGCCCCCAAGGCGGCGGAAACACCATATATTTT. Translation gives CASSPQGGGNTIYF.

The V call is TRBV28, the J call TRBJ2-2, with TRBD2 matching over 16 bases. Germline V gene lookup returns CDR1 MDHEN and CDR2 SYDVKM. The length of the CDR3 is 17 residues. V was clipped by 6 bases and J by 8 bases; unmatched bases: 9. CDR3 sequence (DNA): TGTGCCAGCAGCTCCGGGACTAGCGGGAGGGTATCGGGGGAGCTGTTTTTT. Its translation is CASSSGTSGRVSGELFF.

This chain joins TRBV5-1 and TRBJ1-1; D call uncertain. Germline values: CDR1 SGHRS, CDR2 YFSETQ. V lost 5 bases, J lost 3 bases, and 8 bases lay in between. The CDR3 length is 12 residues. The CDR3 spells CASRSTYTEAFF. The CDR3 bases are TGCGCCAGCAGGTCGACTTACACTGAAGCTTTCTTT.

V gene TRBV28 combines with J gene TRBJ2-5; 11 bases map to TRBD2. Germline CDR1 is MDHEN and CDR2 is SYDVKM. The length of the CDR3 is 13 residues. The CDR3 loop is CASGLAGQETQYF. The CDR3 nucleotides read TGTGCTAGCGGACTAGCGGGCCAAGAGACCCAGTACTTC.

This chain links TRBV11-2 with TRBJ2-5, with D possibly called TRBD1 or TRBD2 (6 bases each). Germline CDR1 and CDR2: SGHAT and FQNNGV. This CDR3 region has 15 residues. With 1 base removed from V and 5 bases from J, the gap between germline ends came to 14 bases. CDR3 sequence reads: CASSLGARRGETQYF. In DNA form, the CDR3 reads TGTGCCAGCAGCTTAGGAGCGCGGAGGGGGGAGACCCAGTACTTC. Based on the CDR3 plus reference TRBV11-2 and TRBJ2-5, the full variable domain is EAGVAQSPRYKIIEKRQSVAFWCNPISGHATLYWYQQILGQGPKLLIQFQNNGVVDDSQLPKDRFSAERLKGVDSTLKIQPAKLEDSAVYLCASSLGARRGETQYFGPGTRLLVL.

This clone was seen more than once but under ten times. The genes are TRBV5-1 and TRBJ2-1; D is unresolved. V lost 0 bases to trimming and J lost 7 bases, with 8 bases between them. The germline V gene encodes CDR1 SGHRS and CDR2 YFSETQ. The CDR3 runs 13 residues. CDR3 region: CASSLGVSNEQFF. In DNA, the CDR3 is TGCGCCAGCAGCTTGGGTGTTTCTAATGAGCAGTTCTTC.

This clone was detected only once. The CDR3 loop reads CASSQGDRGSPLHF. CDR3 DNA: TGTGCCAGCAGCCAGGGGGACCGGGGTAGTCCCCTCCACTTT. V gene TRBV7-3 combines with J gene TRBJ1-6; 7 bases align to TRBD1. Germline V gives CDR1 SGHTA, CDR2 FQGTGA. J lost 13 bases, V lost 5 bases, and 11 bases had no gene match. CDR3 length: 14 amino acids.

This clone was seen a single time. The J gene is TRBJ1-6, the V gene TRBV6-6; the match to TRBD1 covers 7 bases. This CDR3 is 16 amino acids long. V lost 7 bases, J lost 7 bases, and 13 bases stayed unmatched. The V gene's germline CDR1 is MNHNY and CDR2 SVGAGI (reference sequence). The CDR3 nucleotides are TGTGCCAGCACCCAAAGGTGGCCAGGGGGGAATTCACCCCTCCACTTT. Translating gives CASTQRWPGGNSPLHF.

The chain carries TRBV4-3 and TRBJ2-3, with D unclear. This CDR3 spans 14 amino acids. Looked up from germline, CDR1 is LGHNA and CDR2 is YSLEER. The germline V and J ends were trimmed by 3 bases and 3 bases, with 10 bases remaining between them. The chain's CDR3 is CASSQAPSTDTQYF. Written as DNA, the CDR3 is TGCGCCAGCAGCCAGGCTCCTTCAACAGATACGCAGTATTTT.

The chain joins TRBV25-1 to TRBJ1-1; TRBD1 might be the D (6 bases). V was pared by 5 bases and J by 3 bases, with 16 bases between. Looked up from germline, CDR1 is MGHDK and CDR2 is SYGVNS. The CDR3 is made up of 15 amino acids. The chain's CDR3 is CASSHPRAGDTEAFF. Here the CDR3 DNA reads TGTGCCAGCAGTCACCCCCGGGCAGGGGACACTGAAGCTTTCTTT.